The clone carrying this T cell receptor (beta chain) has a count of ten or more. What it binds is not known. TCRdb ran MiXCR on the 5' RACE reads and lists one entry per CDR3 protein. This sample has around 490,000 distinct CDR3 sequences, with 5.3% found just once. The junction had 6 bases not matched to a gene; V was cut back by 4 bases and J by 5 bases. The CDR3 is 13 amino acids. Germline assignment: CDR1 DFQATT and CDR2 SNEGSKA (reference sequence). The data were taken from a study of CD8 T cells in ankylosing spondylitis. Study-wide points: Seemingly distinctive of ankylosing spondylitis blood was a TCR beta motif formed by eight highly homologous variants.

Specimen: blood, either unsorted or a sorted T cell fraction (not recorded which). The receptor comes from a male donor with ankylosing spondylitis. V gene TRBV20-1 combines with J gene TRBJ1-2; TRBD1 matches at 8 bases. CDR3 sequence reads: CSAKDRAWYGYTF. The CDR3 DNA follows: TGCAGTGCTAAGGACAGGGCCTGGTATGGCTACACCTTC.